This T cell receptor (beta chain) was documented in a study of blood T cell repertoires in COVID-19. Study at large: COVID-19 samples collected from the United States, Italy and Spain covered acute and convalescent phases.

A Seattle source enrolled patients during active infection and followed them longitudinally. In the study's own analysis: Nucleated cell counts were estimated from reference gene primer amplification. Clones were read by immunoSEQ multiplex PCR, and TCRdb kept only the in-frame ones, dropping some. From that table come the V and J calls and clone size; the DNA was used to work out D and trimming. Among some 120,000 clones, over 75% were seen once, and the ten largest hold approximately 17%. Sequenced input: peripheral blood. The source of this sequence is a young man with COVID-19, enrolled during active disease.

The CDR3 spells CASTRTPGDTEAFF. The CDR3 DNA reads TGTGCCAGCACCCGGACACCTGGGGACACTGAAGCTTTCTTT. The V and J genes are TRBV6-4 and TRBJ1-1; D is possibly TRBD1 (5 bases). The V gene lost 7 bases and the J gene lost 3 bases, with 15 bases spanning the gap. This CDR3 contains 14 residues. CDR1 MRHNA and CDR2 SNTAGT come from the germline V gene.